What follows are 17 T cell receptor beta chains derived from one specimen sequenced in a study of T cells in Graves' hyperthyroidism and ophthalmopathy. It was RNA transcripts that yielded the amplified TCR beta CDR3 regions. In the first-round RT-PCR of the TCR CDR3, the HTBI primer set was used. From the multiplex PCR reads, TCRdb called clonotypes with MiXCR, one entry per CDR3 protein. The sample has around 690,000 distinct CDR3 sequences, under 25% seen once; the top ten hold 34%. Specimen: blood. Receptors originate from a young man with Graves' ophthalmopathy.

The chain combines TRBV20-1 with TRBJ2-3; 10 bases map to TRBD1. Germline lookup yields CDR1 DFQATT and CDR2 SNEGSKA (reference sequence). V gave up 5 bases and J gave up 5 bases; unmatched junction bases: 10. This CDR3 is built from 15 residues. In DNA, the CDR3 is TGCAGTGCTCCCGGGACAGGGGTGCCCGGAGATACGCAGTATTTT. Translation gives CSAPGTGVPGDTQYF.

This clonotype has a count of ten or more. The V and J genes are TRBV9 and TRBJ2-1, with 11 bases identical to TRBD2. CDR1 and CDR2 from the germline V gene are SGDLS and YYNGEE. The V gene end was trimmed by 0 bases and the J gene end by 4 bases; junction bases not matched to a gene: 6. The CDR3 contains 17 residues. In DNA form, the CDR3 reads TGTGCCAGCAGCGTAGAATTGACTAGCGGGAAATACAATGAGCAGTTCTTC. Its protein product is CASSVELTSGKYNEQFF. The variable domain in full, completed from reference TRBV9 and TRBJ2-1, reads DSGVTQTPKHLITATGQRVTLRCSPRSGDLSVYWYQQSLDQGLQFLIQYYNGEERAKGNILERFSAQQFPDLHSELNLSSLELGDSALYFCASSVELTSGKYNEQFFGPGTRLTVL.

This clonotype was recorded many times. The chain couples TRBV29-1 to TRBJ2-1; D perhaps matches TRBD1 (6 bases). V was clipped by 7 bases and J by 0 bases, with 13 bases between them. CDR3 length: 14 amino acids. Germline CDR1 SQVTM, CDR2 ANQGSEA. The DNA for the CDR3 is TGCAGCGACCGGACAGAGAGCTCCTACAATGAGCAGTTCTTC. Its protein is CSDRTESSYNEQFF.

This clonotype was detected many times. The rearrangement links TRBV28 to TRBJ2-3, with 10 bases matching TRBD2. CDR1 and CDR2 from the germline V gene are MDHEN and SYDVKM. CDR3 length: 16 amino acids. Trimming took 3 bases from V and 6 from J; bases not matched to a gene: 9. This CDR3 reads CASSLASGSKVDTQYF. In DNA, the CDR3 is TGTGCCAGCAGTTTGGCTAGCGGGAGTAAGGTCGATACGCAGTATTTT.

This clonotype has more than one count but fewer than ten. The chain has TRBV13 and TRBJ2-2; 10 positions match TRBD2. With V trimmed by 6 bases and J by 8 bases, 3 bases remained unmatched. Germline CDR1 and CDR2: PRHDT and FYEKMQ (reference sequence). The CDR3 has 13 amino acids. The CDR3 DNA sequence: TGTGCCAGCAGTCTAGCGGGAGAGGGGGAGCTGTTTTTT. It codes for CASSLAGEGELFF.

The V gene is TRBV6-2 or TRBV6-3, the J gene TRBJ2-2; D perhaps matches TRBD2 (5 bases). The V and J ends lost 2 bases and 3 bases respectively, with 7 bases between them. CDR3 length equals 14 residues. Germline lookup yields CDR1 MNHEY and CDR2 SVGEGT. CDR3 DNA sequence: TGTGCCAGCAGTTACGACTACTACACCGGGGAGCTGTTTTTT. It translates to CASSYDYYTGELFF.

Concerning this clonotype: One end of the junction does not line up with germline, which may come from a read error. The chain recombines TRBV12-5 with TRBJ1-2; 9 bases line up with TRBD1. The CDR3 consists of 12 residues. Germline V CDR1 and CDR2: LGHNT, FRNRAP. The CDR3 DNA follows: TGTGCTAGAGGTTGGGACAGGGATGGCTACACCTTC. Translated, it gives CARGWDRDGYTF.

At least ten counts were recorded for this clonotype. V usage is TRBV3-1 and J usage is TRBJ1-6; D gene unclear. Germline V lookup: CDR1 LGHDT, CDR2 YNNKEL (reference sequence). The CDR3 is 14 amino acids. V lost 1 base, J lost 6 bases, and 7 bases lay in between. The CDR3 DNA reads as TGTGCCAGCAGCCAAGGCGGGAGTAATTCACCCCTCCACTTT. Its protein is CASSQGGSNSPLHF.

V gene TRBV5-5 combines with J gene TRBJ2-7, with 7 bases matching TRBD1. This CDR3 spans 15 amino acids. Trimming removed 5 bases from V and 0 bases from J; junction bases left unmatched: 8. Looked up from germline, CDR1 is SGHKS and CDR2 is YYEKEE (reference sequence). The CDR3 region is CASSRGTAFSYEQYF. CDR3 DNA sequence: TGTGCCAGCAGTAGGGGGACAGCCTTCTCCTACGAGCAGTACTTC.

The rearrangement uses TRBV11-2 and TRBJ2-7; D is uncertain. This CDR3 has 14 residues. Per germline, CDR1 SGHAT and CDR2 FQNNGV. V gave up 7 bases and J gave up 0 bases, with 13 bases separating them. The CDR3 DNA sequence: TGTGCCAGCACCATCGGGTACAGCTCCTACGAGCAGTACTTC. It encodes CASTIGYSSYEQYF.

This chain uses TRBV7-9 with TRBJ1-5, with 10 positions matching TRBD1. Looked up from germline, CDR1 is SEHNR and CDR2 is FQNEAQ (reference sequence). Losses at the gene ends were 5 bases for V and 5 bases for J; bases not matched to a gene: 6. The CDR3 contains 15 residues. The CDR3 reads CASSAGQGVYQPQHF. The CDR3 coding sequence is TGTGCCAGCAGCGCCGGACAGGGGGTCTATCAGCCCCAGCATTTT.

This clonotype showed up many times. The CDR3 here is CASSVTGTGYEQYF. The CDR3 bases are TGTGCCAGCAGTGTTACCGGGACAGGGTACGAGCAGTACTTC. The V gene is TRBV2, the J gene TRBJ2-7, with 9 bases lining up with TRBD1. The germline V gene has CDR1 SNHLY and CDR2 FYNNEI. This CDR3 has 14 amino acids. Unmatched junction bases numbered 5, after V lost 4 bases and J lost 4 bases.

This clonotype was seen repeatedly, ten times or more. The genes are TRBV18 and TRBJ2-5, with D possibly being TRBD2 (5 bases). The germline V gene has CDR1 KGHSH and CDR2 LQKENI. V dropped 8 bases and J dropped 4 bases, with 11 bases sitting between them. The CDR3 is 12 residues long. The CDR3 sequence: CASSPEGETQYF. CDR3 nucleotide sequence: TGTGCCAGCAGCCCAGAGGGAGAGACCCAGTACTTC.

This clonotype was counted a few times. The chain couples TRBV20-1 to TRBJ2-3, with D perhaps TRBD2 (6 bases). V lost 6 bases and J 5 bases, leaving 24 bases between the germline ends. Germline lookup yields CDR1 DFQATT and CDR2 SNEGSKA (reference sequence). CDR3 size: 16 residues. CDR3 sequence reads: CSAPKGGTLLGDTQYF. The CDR3 DNA reads as TGCAGTGCCCCTAAGGGTGGGACTCTCCTGGGAGATACGCAGTATTTT.

This clonotype appeared a few times. This CDR3 reads CSAGTSGRNYEQYF. CDR3 DNA sequence: TGCAGTGCTGGGACTAGCGGGAGGAACTACGAGCAGTACTTC. The chain couples TRBV20-1 to TRBJ2-7; TRBD2 agrees at 15 bases. Germline values: CDR1 DFQATT, CDR2 SNEGSKA (reference sequence). V gave up 5 bases and J gave up 3 bases; unmatched junction bases: 2. CDR3 length: 14 residues.

The table lists this clonotype with a few counts. The rearrangement joins TRBV15 to TRBJ2-7, with 9 bases that match TRBD1. CDR3 size: 16 residues. Germline CDR1 LNHNV, CDR2 YYDKDF (reference sequence). J gave up 3 bases and V 3 bases, and 9 bases lay outside the gene matches. CDR3 bases: TGTGCCACCAGCAGCCAACCCGGGACAGGGTACTACGAGCAGTACTTC. It translates to CATSSQPGTGYYEQYF. The whole variable domain, filled in from reference TRBV15 and TRBJ2-7, reads DAMVIQNPRYQVTQFGKPVTLSCSQTLNHNVMYWYQQKSSQAPKLLFHYYDKDFNNEADTPDNFQSRRPNTSFCFLDIRSPGLGDTAMYLCATSSQPGTGYYEQYFGPGTRLTVT.

This sequence joins TRBV3-1 and TRBJ2-1, with TRBD1 matching over 9 bases. The CDR3 contains 15 residues. V lost 4 bases, J lost 9 bases, and 10 bases stayed unmatched. Germline V CDR1 and CDR2: LGHDT, YNNKEL (reference sequence). CDR3 region: CASSRTGGGFGEQFF. The CDR3 region has the DNA TGTGCCAGCAGCCGCACAGGGGGCGGATTTGGTGAGCAGTTCTTC.